The rows below give T cell receptor beta chains drawn from one sample of a study of blood T cells in healthy people across ages. TCRdb reanalysed the 5' RACE reads using MiXCR and keeps one entry per CDR3 protein. This table has 1.5 million to 2 million distinct CDR3 sequences, 28% appearing once. Sample: blood. The receptors come from a woman aged 25 to 39 in good health. Both conserved end residues are part of each CDR3. Fields, in order: J gene, D gene, V gene, clone size, CDR3 DNA, CDR3 protein. D genes are given only for firm matches. Some rows mark clone size as missing; the rest say once, few, many or name a class of expanded clone.

>TRBJ1-5|-|TRBV5-5|-
TGTGCCAGCAGCTTGTACGGGGGGAGCAATCAGCCCCAGCATTTT
CASSLYGGSNQPQHF
>TRBJ2-5|-|TRBV5-1|many
TGCGCCAGCAGCTTGGAGGCCGGGTGGGAGACCCAGTACTTC
CASSLEAGWETQYF
>TRBJ2-7|-|TRBV12-3/TRBV12-4|-
TGTGCCAGCAGTTCCGACCGAGCGGCCCCCCAGTACTTC
CASSSDRAAPQYF
>TRBJ1-5|TRBD1|TRBV29-1|many
TGCAGCGTTGCGACAGGGGCGAATCAGCCCCAGCATTTT
CSVATGANQPQHF
>TRBJ1-2|-|TRBV7-2|-
TGTGCCAGCGTAGGTACGAGCTATGGCTACACCTTC
CASVGTSYGYTF
>TRBJ2-7|TRBD1|TRBV9|-
TGTGCCAGCAGCGTAGGGTGGGACAGGACCTCCTACGAGCAGTACTTC
CASSVGWDRTSYEQYF
>TRBJ2-1|-|TRBV20-1|many
TGCAGTGCTCTACCGGGATACAATGAGCAGTTCTTC
CSALPGYNEQFF
>TRBJ2-3|TRBD1|TRBV30|-
TGTGCCTGCGACAGGGTTCGCACAGATACGCAGTATTTT
CACDRVRTDTQYF
>TRBJ2-1|TRBD1|TRBV12-5|-
TGTGCTAGTGGTTTGACTTCAGGGACAGGGGCCTACAATGAGCAGTTCTTC
CASGLTSGTGAYNEQFF
>TRBJ2-3|-|TRBV20-1|-
TGCAGTGCTAGAGATCCTAGGGGGGCGGGAGATACGCAGTATTTT
CSARDPRGAGDTQYF
>TRBJ1-2|-|TRBV15|few
TGTGCCACCAGCCGGGACGGAGCGTATGGCTACACCTTC
CATSRDGAYGYTF
>TRBJ1-5|TRBD1|TRBV5-1|-
TGCGCCAGCAGCCGCGACAGGGAGGGGCCCCAGCATTTT
CASSRDREGPQHF
>TRBJ2-5|-|TRBV5-1|few
TGCGCCAGCAGCTTGTTCCGAGGAGATTACCAAGAGACCCAGTACTTC
CASSLFRGDYQETQYF
>TRBJ2-3|-|TRBV29-1|many
TGCAGCGTTGCACAGGTCGCTTCAGATACGCAGTATTTT
CSVAQVASDTQYF
>TRBJ2-5|-|TRBV7-9|once
TGTGCCAGCAGCGGACACAGGGTCCCCGCTAATGAGCAGTACTTC
CASSGHRVPANEQYF
>TRBJ2-1|TRBD2|TRBV2|few
TGTGCCGGGGAAAATAGCGGGGTAAATCACAATGAGCAGTTCTTC
CAGENSGVNHNEQFF
>TRBJ2-3|TRBD2|TRBV7-2|-
TGTGCCAGCAGCCCCGGGGTAGCGGGGGGCCAAGATACGCAGTATTTT
CASSPGVAGGQDTQYF
>TRBJ1-5|TRBD1|TRBV29-1|many
TGCAGCGTTGAAAGAGGGGGCCCTTATAGCAATCAGCCCCAGCATTTT
CSVERGGPYSNQPQHF
>TRBJ1-2|-|TRBV12-3/TRBV12-4|many
TGTGCCAGCACCCCCTCTTATGGCTACACCTTC
CASTPSYGYTF
>TRBJ1-2|TRBD1|TRBV29-1|many
TGCAGCGTCCCGGGACAGGGAGGAGGCTACACCTTC
CSVPGQGGGYTF
>TRBJ2-3|TRBD1|TRBV6-5|few
TGTGCCAGCAGTAACCGGGACAGAGTCACAGATACGCAGTATTTT
CASSNRDRVTDTQYF
>TRBJ1-2|-|TRBV20-1|-
TGCAGTGCTAGAGACTTCACCGACAGAGAAGGTGGCTACACCTTC
CSARDFTDREGGYTF
>TRBJ1-2|-|TRBV4-1|-
TGCGCCAGCAGCCAAGTTGGGGCGCTCTATGGCTACACCTTC
CASSQVGALYGYTF
>TRBJ2-1|TRBD2|TRBV12-3/TRBV12-4|many
TGTGCCAGCAGCCCCCGACTAGCGGGGGGTTATGAGCAGTTCTTC
CASSPRLAGGYEQFF
>TRBJ1-4|-|TRBV25-1|-
TGTGCCAGCAGTGGAACCCGGGGCTGGAGGTCGGGTGAAAAACTGTTTTTT
CASSGTRGWRSGEKLFF
>TRBJ1-2|-|TRBV5-1|-
TGCGCCAGCAGCGCTACTGTCTCCGGCGGCTACACCTTC
CASSATVSGGYTF
>TRBJ1-5|TRBD1|TRBV10-2|-
TGCGCCAGCAGTGATCAGGGACAGGGAAGTCGACAGCCCCAGCATTTT
CASSDQGQGSRQPQHF
>TRBJ2-4|-|TRBV2|many
TGTGCCAGCAGTGAAGAGAGGGCGGGCAAAAACATTCAGTACTTC
CASSEERAGKNIQYF
>TRBJ1-5|-|TRBV20-1|-
TGCAGTGCTAGAAACACGACAGTAAATAGCAATCAGCCCCAGCATTTT
CSARNTTVNSNQPQHF
>TRBJ1-1|-|TRBV29-1|once
TGCAGCGTTGACGGGTACACTGAAGCTTTCTTT
CSVDGYTEAFF
>TRBJ1-2|-|TRBV5-1|few
TGCGCCAGCAGCTTAGTTGTGCCGGACTATGGCTACACCTTC
CASSLVVPDYGYTF
>TRBJ2-7|-|TRBV20-1|-
TGCAGTGCTAGAGTTTTAGCAGAGGCTCACGAGCAGTACTTC
CSARVLAEAHEQYF
>TRBJ1-1|-|TRBV28|-
TGTGCCACCCGAGAGGGGTCGGATAGGGAAGCTTTCTTT
CATREGSDREAFF
>TRBJ2-3|TRBD1|TRBV11-2|many
TGTGCCAGCAGCTTAGTGGGTTTGGGGACAGGGGGCACAGATACGCAGTATTTT
CASSLVGLGTGGTDTQYF
>TRBJ2-1|TRBD2|TRBV5-1|-
TGCGCCAGCAGCTGGGAGCGGGAGGGCAATGAGCAGTTCTTC
CASSWEREGNEQFF
>TRBJ1-1|-|TRBV9|-
TGTGCCAGCAGCGGAAAGCTGAGGAACACTGAAGCTTTCTTT
CASSGKLRNTEAFF
>TRBJ2-1|-|TRBV7-8|many
TGTGCCAGCAGCTTAGCCACTAACAATGAGCAGTTCTTC
CASSLATNNEQFF
>TRBJ2-5|TRBD2|TRBV28|-
TGTGCCAGCAGTTTGTTTAGCGGGGACCAAGAGACCCAGTACTTC
CASSLFSGDQETQYF
>TRBJ2-5|TRBD2|TRBV14|-
TGTGCCAGCAGCCAAGATGGGCGAGGGAGGGAGCAAGAGACCCAGTACTTC
CASSQDGRGREQETQYF